The 13 T cell receptor beta chains in this list originate from one sample, sequenced in a study of T cell changes during pregnancy in multiple sclerosis. Profiled with immunoSEQ multiplex PCR; TCRdb holds only in-frame clones, not every one. The sample yields about 42,000 clones, 84% seen once. This sample comprised CD4+ T cells from peripheral blood mononuclear cells, obtained before pregnancy. Receptors originate from a female donor with multiple sclerosis, enrolled in a pregnancy study.

The chain's CDR3 is CASSLGQGNNQPQHF. The CDR3 region has the DNA TGCGCCAGCAGCTTGGGACAGGGGAACAATCAGCCCCAGCATTTT. V is TRBV5-1 and J is TRBJ1-5; 8 positions match TRBD1. The CDR3 is 15 amino acids. V trimming: 0 bases; J trimming: 3 bases; junction bases outside the gene matches: 2. Germline V lookup: CDR1 SGHRS, CDR2 YFSETQ.

The chain has TRBV27 and TRBJ1-2, with a weak D call TRBD1 (5 bases). The V and J ends lost 5 bases and 4 bases respectively, with 5 bases between them. The CDR3 consists of 11 residues. Per the germline V gene, CDR1 is MNHEY and CDR2 is SMNVEV (reference sequence). CDR3 nucleotide sequence: TGTGCCAGCAGTACAGGCTATGGCTACACCTTC. Protein sequence: CASSTGYGYTF.

The chain joins TRBV19 to TRBJ1-3; D might be TRBD1 (5 bases). Germline V lookup: CDR1 LNHDA, CDR2 SQIVND (reference sequence). Trimming left V 6 bases short and J 2 bases short, with 8 bases between. This CDR3 is 13 amino acids long. CDR3 amino acids: CASSDSAGNTIYF. The CDR3 DNA reads TGTGCCAGTAGCGACAGCGCTGGAAACACCATATATTTT. Supplemented by reference TRBV19 and TRBJ1-3, the full variable domain reads DGGITQSPKYLFRKEGQNVTLSCEQNLNHDAMYWYRQDPGQGLRLIYYSQIVNDFQKGDIAEGYSVSREKKESFPLTVTSAQKNPTAFYLCASSDSAGNTIYFGEGSWLTVV.

This clone was observed a few times. The chain recombines TRBV6-1 with TRBJ2-2; D is unclear. The germline V and J ends were trimmed by 8 bases and 2 bases, with 9 bases remaining between them. Germline V CDR1 and CDR2: MNHNS, SASEGT. This CDR3 has 13 residues. The CDR3 sequence is CASCPGNTGELFF. The CDR3 DNA reads as TGTGCCAGCTGCCCCGGTAACACCGGGGAGCTGTTTTTT.

This clone was found a few times. The chain couples TRBV10-1 to TRBJ2-7; 7 bases align to TRBD1. Germline assignment: CDR1 WNHNN and CDR2 SYGVQD (reference sequence). J lost 0 bases, V lost 5 bases, and 4 bases had no gene match. The CDR3 runs 14 residues. The chain's CDR3 is CASSLRTGSYEQYF. The CDR3 DNA sequence: TGCGCCAGCAGTCTCCGGACAGGCTCCTACGAGCAGTACTTC.

The chain joins TRBV10-3 to TRBJ1-6; TRBD1 agrees at 8 bases. The length of the CDR3 is 13 residues. Germline CDR1 and CDR2: ENHRY and SYGVKD. The ends lost 8 bases at V and 10 bases at J; junction bases unmatched: 7. The DNA of the CDR3 is TGTGCCATCCGCGGGACAGGACAATCACCCCTCCACTTT. This gives the protein CAIRGTGQSPLHF.

The chain recombines TRBV5-4 with TRBJ2-1, with a weak D call TRBD2 (6 bases). The CDR3 runs 16 residues. Germline CDR1 reads SGHNT; CDR2 reads YYREEE (reference sequence). Trimming shortened V by 2 bases and J by 8 bases, and 20 bases separated the two germline ends. The DNA of the CDR3 is TGTGCCAGCAGCTTAAGGGGAAGGGAAGCGGGTGATGAGCAGTTCTTC. Its protein is CASSLRGREAGDEQFF. Full variable domain (rest looked up from reference TRBV5-4 and TRBJ2-1): ETGVTQSPTHLIKTRGQQVTLRCSSQSGHNTVSWYQQALGQGPQFIFQYYREEENGRGNFPPRFSGLQFPNYSSELNVNALELDDSALYLCASSLRGREAGDEQFFGPGTRLTVL.

The genes are TRBV30 and TRBJ2-3; D gene uncertain. Per germline, CDR1 GTSNPN and CDR2 SVGIG (reference sequence). CDR3 size: 11 residues. The ends were cut back, 2 bases at V and 6 bases at J, with 6 bases in the middle. CDR3 residues: CAWSLRDTQYF. CDR3 sequence (DNA): TGTGCCTGGAGTTTACGGGATACGCAGTATTTT.

This clone was counted once. V and J are TRBV13 and TRBJ2-1, with 9 bases lining up with TRBD1. With 0 bases clipped from V and 8 bases from J, the junction kept 8 bases outside the gene matches. The CDR3 extends over 16 amino acids. The germline V gene encodes CDR1 PRHDT and CDR2 FYEKMQ (reference sequence). CDR3 DNA sequence: TGTGCCAGCAGCTTAGGGGTCCTAGGACAGGGGCATGAGCAGTTCTTC. Its protein is CASSLGVLGQGHEQFF.

The chain joins TRBV7-7 to TRBJ2-2; perhaps TRBD1 as D (6 bases). Germline V gives CDR1 SSHAT, CDR2 FNYEAQ (reference sequence). V lost 5 bases, J lost 3 bases, and 13 bases lay in between. This CDR3 has 15 amino acids. CDR3 residues: CASSLRQADTGELFF. DNA for the CDR3: TGTGCCAGCAGCCTTAGACAGGCTGACACCGGGGAGCTGTTTTTT.

The chain joins TRBV29-1 to TRBJ1-5, with TRBD1 identical over 9 bases. J was trimmed by 5 bases and V by 7 bases; bases with no gene match: 6. Germline V gene sequence: CDR1 SQVTM, CDR2 ANQGSEA. CDR3 length: 13 residues. The CDR3 here is CSAMGQGDQPQHF. In DNA form, the CDR3 reads TGCAGCGCCATGGGACAGGGCGATCAGCCCCAGCATTTT.

Regarding this clone: Compared with germline, one end of the junction differs, possibly owing to a read error. The CDR3 protein is CASTLHDRNHPYGYTF. The CDR3 DNA is TGTGCCAGCACCTTACACGACAGAAATCATCCGTATGGCTACACCTTC. J is TRBJ1-2 and V is TRBV11-2; D may be TRBD1 (5 bases). Germline V lookup: CDR1 SGHAT, CDR2 FQNNGV. This CDR3 has 16 residues.

This sequence joins TRBV19 and TRBJ2-2; 8 bases line up with TRBD1. The CDR3 loop spans 17 amino acids. The germline V gene has CDR1 LNHDA and CDR2 SQIVND (reference sequence). Trimming removed 3 bases from V and 3 bases from J; junction bases left unmatched: 9. CDR3 sequence: CASSIEDREPYTGELFF. The CDR3 DNA reads TGTGCCAGTAGTATCGAGGACAGGGAACCTTACACCGGGGAGCTGTTTTTT.